Listed below are T cell receptor beta chains from one sample, sequenced in a study of shared clonotypes between healthy human individuals. Only in-frame clones appear in the TCRdb table, and some are missing; sequencing was by immunoSEQ multiplex PCR. The sample has some 1 million clones; 65% to 75% are singletons. The sequenced material came from memory CD4+ T cells sorted from blood. The receptors derive from a man aged 18 to 29 in good health. Both conserved end residues are part of each CDR3. A D gene is named only where the DNA matches it firmly. Part of the rows lack a size; the others show once, few, many or a class for expanded clones.

TGCGCCAGCAGCTTGAGAGGGGGAGATACCGGGGAGCTGTTTTTT CASSLRGGDTGELFF few TRBJ2-2 . TRBV5-1 15
TGTGCCAGTAGTCCAGGAGCGGGAACTCGGAACACTGAAGCTTTCTTT CASSPGAGTRNTEAFF . TRBJ1-1 . TRBV19 16
TGTGCCAGCAACCTAGCGGGGGTCGGTTCCGGGGAGCTGTTTTTT CASNLAGVGSGELFF . TRBJ2-2 TRBD2 TRBV9 15
TGCGCCAGCAGCCAAGATACAGGGGGAGGTCAGCCCCAGCATTTT CASSQDTGGGQPQHF . TRBJ1-5 TRBD1 TRBV4-3 15
TGTGCCAGCACCGCAGGGGGCAATGAGCAGTTCTTC CASTAGGNEQFF once TRBJ2-1 TRBD1 TRBV11-2 12
TGCGCCAGCAGCCAAGGGACCTTAAATCAGCCCCAGCATTTT CASSQGTLNQPQHF once TRBJ1-5 . TRBV4-1 14
TGCAGCGTTGCTTGGGCCCTCCGGGAGACCCAGTACTTC CSVAWALRETQYF . TRBJ2-5 . TRBV29-1 13
TGTGCCTGGAGTGTCGGGGGCAGGTTCAACTATGGCTACACCTTC CAWSVGGRFNYGYTF . TRBJ1-2 . TRBV30 15
TGCGCCAGCAGCTCGCGCCCCGGACGGCCCCAGGCGGATGAGCAGTTCTTC CASSSRPGRPQADEQFF . TRBJ2-1 . TRBV5-1 17
TGTGCCAGCAGCCCCGGGACTAGCGGGAGGGCCCGGAATGAGCAGTTCTTC CASSPGTSGRARNEQFF . TRBJ2-1 TRBD2 TRBV11-2 17
TGTGCCAGTAGTCCCCTTAAAGGACAGGGAGGCAATCAGCCCCAGCATTTT CASSPLKGQGGNQPQHF . TRBJ1-5 TRBD1 TRBV19 17
TGTGCCAGCAGCTTAACGGTGAAAACTGAAGCTTTCTTT CASSLTVKTEAFF . TRBJ1-1 . TRBV7-2 13
TGTGCCAGCAGCCCTTCGGCGGTATCCAAAAACATTCAGTACTTC CASSPSAVSKNIQYF few TRBJ2-4 . TRBV7-9 15
TGTGCCAGCAGTTCGACAGCGAACTCTGGGGCCAACGTCCTGACTTTC CASSSTANSGANVLTF . TRBJ2-6 . TRBV27 16
TGCGCCAGCAGCCCCGCCGCGGGGGCGGATGTGGGCTACACCTTC CASSPAAGADVGYTF . TRBJ1-2 . TRBV4-3 15
TGTGCCAGCAGTTCCGCAGCCACTGAAGCTTTCTTT CASSSAATEAFF . TRBJ1-1 . TRBV6-6 12
TGTGCCAGCAGCTTTGCCAGTCCCTTGAACACTGAAGCTTTCTTT CASSFASPLNTEAFF many TRBJ1-1 . TRBV12-1 15
TGTGCCAGCAGTGAGGCCCGGATAGCCAAAAACATTCAGTACTTC CASSEARIAKNIQYF few TRBJ2-4 . TRBV6-1 15
TGTGCTAGTGGTTTGGTAATGGGAAGTGGAGGGGATACGCAGTATTTT CASGLVMGSGGDTQYF . TRBJ2-3 . TRBV12-5 16
TGTGCCAGCAGTTACTCCGGCAACTACGAGCAGTACTTC CASSYSGNYEQYF . TRBJ2-7 . TRBV6-5 13
TGCGCCAGCAGACATCCGGGTGAGGGCGGGAATTCACCCCTCCACTTT CASRHPGEGGNSPLHF once TRBJ1-6 . TRBV4-1 16
TGTGCCAGCGCGGGACAGGGACGTCAGCCCCAGCATTTT CASAGQGRQPQHF . TRBJ1-5 TRBD1 TRBV28 13
TGTGCCAGCAGCTCTGGGGGAACCGGGGAGCTGTTTTTT CASSSGGTGELFF . TRBJ2-2 . TRBV5-5 13
TGTGCCAGCAGTATCAGTGTGAACACTGAAGCTTTCTTT CASSISVNTEAFF many TRBJ1-1 . TRBV2 13
TGTGCCAGCAGTGCCGCGGGTATACAGGGGACTAATCAGCCCCAGCATTTT CASSAAGIQGTNQPQHF . TRBJ1-5 TRBD1 TRBV28 17
TGTGCCAGTAGTATCCAGCGGGGGGGCCAAGAGACCCAGTACTTC CASSIQRGGQETQYF . TRBJ2-5 TRBD2 TRBV19 15
TGTGTCACCCAGGGTTACATGAACACTGAAGCTTTCTTT CVTQGYMNTEAFF . TRBJ1-1 . TRBV28 13
TGTGCCAGCAGCGCCGGGACGGACAATGGCTACACCTTC CASSAGTDNGYTF . TRBJ1-2 . TRBV2 13
TGTGCCAGTAGTACCATGGGCGGTAGCTCCTACAATGAGCAGTTCTTC CASSTMGGSSYNEQFF . TRBJ2-1 . TRBV19 16
TGTGCCAGCAGTTTTTATCTGACAGGGGAGTCAATGAAGACCCAGTACTTC CASSFYLTGESMKTQYF . TRBJ2-5 TRBD1 TRBV28 17
TGCGCCAGCAACTCCGAGGGGGGGACAAGCTCCTACAATGAGCAGTTCTTC CASNSEGGTSSYNEQFF . TRBJ2-1 . TRBV5-1 17
TGTGCCAGCAGCTTAGTTCTAGCGGGGGCCTACAATGAGCAGTTCTTC CASSLVLAGAYNEQFF . TRBJ2-1 TRBD2 TRBV7-2 16
TGCAGCTTTGCCCCGACAGTGTCGGAGACCCAGTACTTC CSFAPTVSETQYF once TRBJ2-5 . TRBV29-1 13
TGCGCCAGCAGCTTGGAGGGGGATTCTGGAAACACCATATATTTT CASSLEGDSGNTIYF . TRBJ1-3 . TRBV5-1 15
TGTGCCAGCACCACGTGGGCCCTCGAGCAGTACTTC CASTTWALEQYF . TRBJ2-7 . TRBV2 12
TGCGCCAGCAGCTCGGTCGGGACAGTTCTCTACGAGCAGTACTTC CASSSVGTVLYEQYF . TRBJ2-7 TRBD1 TRBV5-1 15
TGTGCCAGCAGCTCCTTGACAGGCCCCTATGGCTACACCTTC CASSSLTGPYGYTF many TRBJ1-2 . TRBV7-2 14
TGCGCCAGCAGTGACAGGGAGCATTCACCCCTCCACTTT CASSDREHSPLHF . TRBJ1-6 . TRBV10-2 13
TGTGCCAGCAGCGGACTCCTTGGGCTGTCGGGGTTGAACACTGAAGCTTTCTTT CASSGLLGLSGLNTEAFF . TRBJ1-1 . TRBV14 18
TGTGCCAGCAGCACGGGCCGCGGGGGCACAGATACGCAGTATTTT CASSTGRGGTDTQYF . TRBJ2-3 . TRBV11-2 15
TGTGCCAGCAGCTGGCAGGGGGAAAAACTGTTTTTT CASSWQGEKLFF . TRBJ1-4 . TRBV11-2 12
TGTGCCATCAGTGAGTTGGAGGCAGCGGGATCCTACAATGAGCAGTTCTTC CAISELEAAGSYNEQFF . TRBJ2-1 TRBD2 TRBV10-3 17
TGTGCCAGTAGTGCTGACAGGGGACCCTACGAGCAGTACTTC CASSADRGPYEQYF many TRBJ2-7 TRBD1 TRBV19 14
TGTGCCAGCAGCACCGGGCCCCCAGGAGGGACCGGGGAGCTGTTTTTT CASSTGPPGGTGELFF . TRBJ2-2 . TRBV7-2 16